This entry lists 5 T cell receptor beta chains sequenced from one sample in a study of T cells in Graves' hyperthyroidism and ophthalmopathy. The TCR beta CDR3 regions underwent amplification using RNA transcripts as the source. HTBI primers were used for first-round RT-PCR of the TCR CDR3. TCRdb itself ran the multiplex PCR reads through MiXCR, one entry per CDR3 protein. The sample holds some 250,000 distinct CDR3 sequences, 14% to 15% seen once. Sequencing input: blood. These receptors all come from a woman between 40 and 50 years old with Graves' hyperthyroidism that later progressed to Graves' ophthalmopathy.

This clonotype was recorded at least ten times. This chain connects TRBV3-1 to TRBJ2-3, with unresolved D. The CDR3 loop spans 12 amino acids. From germline, CDR1 is LGHDT and CDR2 YNNKEL (reference sequence). V dropped 6 bases and J dropped 4 bases, with 8 bases sitting between them. The DNA of the CDR3 is TGTGCCAGCAGAGCTGGGGCAGATACGCAGTATTTT. Translation: CASRAGADTQYF.

Only a few counts were recorded for this clonotype. The chain links TRBV28 to TRBJ1-2; 9 bases agree with TRBD1. CDR1 and CDR2 from the germline V gene are MDHEN and SYDVKM. Unmatched junction bases numbered 14, after V lost 6 bases and J lost 6 bases. The CDR3 loop spans 16 amino acids. The chain's CDR3 is CASSLHPGTGMDGYTF. CDR3 nucleotide sequence: TGTGCCAGCAGCCTCCACCCCGGGACAGGGATGGATGGCTACACCTTC.

This clonotype was recorded many times. This sequence joins TRBV19 and TRBJ2-6; no clear D gene. Trimming removed 3 bases from V and 0 bases from J, with 6 bases in between. From germline, CDR1 is LNHDA and CDR2 SQIVND (reference sequence). This CDR3 spans 15 amino acids. The CDR3 DNA reads as TGTGCCAGTAGTATGGCGCACTCTGGGGCCAACGTCCTGACTTTC. Its protein product is CASSMAHSGANVLTF.

There are many counts of this clonotype. The V call is TRBV2, the J call TRBJ2-1, with 10 bases matching TRBD2. The CDR3 extends over 15 amino acids. V lost 6 bases, J lost 0 bases, and 2 bases stayed unmatched. CDR1 SNHLY and CDR2 FYNNEI come from the germline V gene. As DNA, the CDR3 is TGTGCCAGCAGACTAGCGGGAAACTCCTACAATGAGCAGTTCTTC. It encodes CASRLAGNSYNEQFF.

The rearrangement uses TRBV28 and TRBJ2-2, with 12 bases that match TRBD2. Trimming removed 4 bases from V and 5 bases from J; junction bases left unmatched: 11. The germline V gene has CDR1 MDHEN and CDR2 SYDVKM. CDR3 length: 18 amino acids. CDR3 DNA: TGTGCCAGCAGTTCTGATCGACTAGCGGGAGAAGGGACCGGGGAGCTGTTTTTT. It codes for CASSSDRLAGEGTGELFF.